These 4 T cell receptor beta chains originate from one sample sequenced in a study of OX40 agonist ivuxolimab in advanced cancers. Library construction relied on the immunoSEQ multiplex PCR assay. As stored in TCRdb, this immuneACCESS dataset retains in-frame rearrangements with V and J assigned. A fraction of the clones does not appear; measured against another copy, unresolved V genes explain less than half of the discrepancy, and the remainder lacks a known reason. This sample has tens of thousands of clones in its table, and approximately 92% of those were observed once. The ten largest clones represent approximately 25% of the sample. The sequences come from CD4+ or CD8+ T cells sorted from blood, collected in a trial of the OX40 agonist ivuxolimab. The receptor set was obtained from an adult with an advanced solid tumor such as melanoma, head and neck, liver or kidney cancer.

This chain links TRBV28 with TRBJ2-5; D remains ambiguous. The end of the DNA is better explained by TRBJ2-7, so the J call may be wrong. The CDR3 spans 10 residues. CDR1 is MDHEN, CDR2 SYDVKM, per germline. CDR3 loop: CASRLYEQYF. CDR3 sequence (DNA): TGTGCCAGCAGGCTGTACGAGCAGTACTTC.

The chain is built from TRBV19 and TRBJ2-7, with 7 bases identical to TRBD2. Germline V gene lookup returns CDR1 LNHDA and CDR2 SQIVND (reference sequence). This CDR3 contains 15 residues. The V and J ends lost 3 bases and 2 bases, in that order; junction bases with no gene match: 7. CDR3 nucleotides: TGTGCCAGTAGTATGGACCTAGCGGATACCTACGAGCAGTACTTC. Amino acids: CASSMDLADTYEQYF.

The CDR3 region has the DNA TGTGCCAGCAGCTTAGCCCTTAGCGGGCCCGGGCAAAATGAGCAGTTCTTC. Protein product: CASSLALSGPGQNEQFF. This chain joins TRBV7-6 and TRBJ2-1, with 7 bases identical to TRBD2. The germline gives CDR1 SGHVS, CDR2 FNYEAQ. CDR3 length: 17 residues. The V and J ends lost 0 bases and 7 bases, in that order; junction bases with no gene match: 12.

V usage is TRBV9 and J usage is TRBJ1-1; D may be TRBD1 (5 bases). Looked up from germline, CDR1 is SGDLS and CDR2 is YYNGEE. The CDR3 is 13 residues long. Trimming cost V 4 bases and J 5 bases, with 12 bases left between them. As DNA, the CDR3 is TGTGCCAGCAGCCCTGGGGGGAGAACTGAAGCTTTCTTT. Translating it yields CASSPGGRTEAFF.